A selection of T cell receptor beta chains follows, all from one sample in a study of blood T cells in healthy people across ages. TCRdb fed the 5' RACE reads into MiXCR, producing one record per CDR3 protein. The table includes some 1.7 million distinct CDR3 sequences, over 25% detected once. The sequencing input was blood. These receptors were taken from a woman younger than 45 in good health. CDR3s include the opening cysteine and the closing phenylalanine or tryptophan. The D gene is left open where the match is weak. Size is omitted from some rows. Given values are once, few, many or a class for expanded clones.

size: -
D: TRBD1
J: TRBJ2-7
V: TRBV7-6
CDR3: CASSATGTEQYF
DNA: TGTGCCAGCAGCGCGACAGGGACCGAGCAGTACTTC

size: many
D: -
J: TRBJ1-2
V: TRBV24-1
CDR3: CATSDGYGYTF
DNA: TGTGCCACCAGTGATGGGTATGGCTACACCTTC

size: -
D: -
J: TRBJ1-2
V: TRBV14
CDR3: CASSPELGTYGYTF
DNA: TGTGCCAGCAGCCCGGAACTTGGAACCTATGGCTACACCTTC

size: -
D: TRBD1
J: TRBJ1-3
V: TRBV29-1
CDR3: CSVDSGGSGNTIYF
DNA: TGCAGCGTTGATTCAGGGGGGTCAGGAAACACCATATATTTT

size: few
D: -
J: TRBJ2-1
V: TRBV24-1
CDR3: CATSDSNTRQYNEQFF
DNA: TGTGCCACCAGTGATTCCAATACTCGACAGTACAATGAGCAGTTCTTC

size: -
D: -
J: TRBJ1-4
V: TRBV12-3/TRBV12-4
CDR3: CASSKGSTTNEKLFF
DNA: TGTGCCAGCAGTAAGGGGTCGACAACTAATGAAAAACTGTTTTTT

size: few
D: TRBD1
J: TRBJ2-7
V: TRBV7-6
CDR3: CASSSPDRGPEQYF
DNA: TGTGCCAGCAGCTCCCCGGACAGGGGGCCCGAGCAGTACTTC

size: -
D: TRBD1
J: TRBJ2-6
V: TRBV11-2
CDR3: CASSFNRGRFSGANVLTF
DNA: TGTGCCAGCAGCTTCAACAGGGGGCGATTCTCTGGGGCCAACGTCCTGACTTTC

size: -
D: -
J: TRBJ1-1
V: TRBV10-3
CDR3: CAIRGGWTEAFF
DNA: TGTGCCATCAGGGGGGGTTGGACTGAAGCTTTCTTT

size: few
D: -
J: TRBJ2-3
V: TRBV21-1
CDR3: CASGERRGCHKDTQYF
DNA: TGTGCCTCAGGGGAGAGACGGGGGTGTCATAAAGATACGCAGTATTTT

size: -
D: TRBD2
J: TRBJ2-7
V: TRBV12-3/TRBV12-4
CDR3: CASSLQRGHEQYF
DNA: TGTGCCAGCAGCTTACAGCGGGGCCATGAGCAGTACTTC

size: -
D: -
J: TRBJ2-5
V: TRBV5-1
CDR3: CASRTGRRETQYF
DNA: TGCGCCAGCAGAACGGGACGGAGAGAGACCCAGTACTTC

size: few
D: -
J: TRBJ2-5
V: TRBV2
CDR3: CASRQVQETQYF
DNA: TGTGCCAGCCGACAGGTACAAGAGACCCAGTACTTC

size: few
D: -
J: TRBJ1-1
V: TRBV11-2
CDR3: CASSLQRSTEAFF
DNA: TGTGCCAGCAGCTTACAAAGGAGCACTGAAGCTTTCTTT

size: -
D: -
J: TRBJ1-2
V: TRBV27
CDR3: CASSLTRRDYGYTF
DNA: TGTGCCAGCAGTTTAACCAGACGGGACTATGGCTACACCTTC

size: few
D: -
J: TRBJ1-1
V: TRBV7-2
CDR3: CASSLSQAITEAFF
DNA: TGTGCCAGCAGCTTAAGTCAGGCTATCACTGAAGCTTTCTTT

size: -
D: TRBD2
J: TRBJ2-3
V: TRBV7-9
CDR3: CASSSVSGGTDTQYF
DNA: TGTGCCAGCAGCTCCGTTAGCGGGGGGACAGATACGCAGTATTTT

size: few
D: -
J: TRBJ2-7
V: TRBV6-6
CDR3: CASSTTQSPKGEQYF
DNA: TGTGCCAGCAGTACCACTCAATCCCCAAAAGGGGAGCAGTACTTC

size: -
D: -
J: TRBJ1-1
V: TRBV6-5
CDR3: CASSFPRTGEAFF
DNA: TGTGCCAGCAGTTTCCCTAGGACGGGAGAAGCTTTCTTT

size: few
D: -
J: TRBJ2-5
V: TRBV29-1
CDR3: CIGGESETQYF
DNA: TGCATCGGAGGGGAGAGTGAGACCCAGTACTTC

size: few
D: -
J: TRBJ2-3
V: TRBV29-1
CDR3: CSVEETGTDTQYF
DNA: TGCAGCGTTGAGGAGACGGGCACAGATACGCAGTATTTT

size: -
D: -
J: TRBJ1-2
V: TRBV18
CDR3: CASSPNFPDPYGYTF
DNA: TGTGCCAGCTCACCGAATTTCCCCGATCCTTATGGCTACACCTTC

size: once
D: -
J: TRBJ2-5
V: TRBV20-1
CDR3: CSASGRADQETQYF
DNA: TGCAGTGCTAGTGGGAGAGCGGACCAAGAGACCCAGTACTTC